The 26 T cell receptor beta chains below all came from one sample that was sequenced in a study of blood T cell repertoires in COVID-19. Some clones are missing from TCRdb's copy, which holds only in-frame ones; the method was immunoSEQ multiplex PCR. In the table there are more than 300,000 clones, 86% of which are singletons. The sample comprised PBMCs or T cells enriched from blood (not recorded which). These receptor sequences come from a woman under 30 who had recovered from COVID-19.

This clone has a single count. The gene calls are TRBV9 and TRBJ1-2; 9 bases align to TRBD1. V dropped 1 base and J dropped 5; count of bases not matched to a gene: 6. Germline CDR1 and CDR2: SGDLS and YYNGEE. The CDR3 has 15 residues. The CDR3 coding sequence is TGTGCCAGCAGCGTATGGGACAGGGCTGGTTATGGCTACACCTTC. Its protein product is CASSVWDRAGYGYTF.

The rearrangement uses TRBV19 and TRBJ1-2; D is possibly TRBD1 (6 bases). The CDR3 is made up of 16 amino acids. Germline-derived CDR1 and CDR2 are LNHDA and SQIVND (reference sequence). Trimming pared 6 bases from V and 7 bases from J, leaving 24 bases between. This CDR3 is CASSDGGHSAASGYTF. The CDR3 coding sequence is TGTGCCAGTAGCGATGGGGGACATTCAGCGGCTAGTGGCTACACCTTC.

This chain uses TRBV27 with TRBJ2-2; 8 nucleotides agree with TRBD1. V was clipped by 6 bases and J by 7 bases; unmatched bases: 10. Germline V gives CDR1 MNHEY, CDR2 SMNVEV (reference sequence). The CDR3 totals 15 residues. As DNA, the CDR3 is TGTGCCAGCAGCGGAGACAGGGGTTACAGCGGGGAGCTGTTTTTT. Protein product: CASSGDRGYSGELFF.

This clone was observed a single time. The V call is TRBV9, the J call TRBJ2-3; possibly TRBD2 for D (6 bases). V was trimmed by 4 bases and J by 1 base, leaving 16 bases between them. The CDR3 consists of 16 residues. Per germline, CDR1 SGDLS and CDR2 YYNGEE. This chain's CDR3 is CASSPGTSTRTDTQYF. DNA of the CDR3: TGTGCCAGCAGCCCCGGGACTTCCACCCGCACAGATACGCAGTATTTT.

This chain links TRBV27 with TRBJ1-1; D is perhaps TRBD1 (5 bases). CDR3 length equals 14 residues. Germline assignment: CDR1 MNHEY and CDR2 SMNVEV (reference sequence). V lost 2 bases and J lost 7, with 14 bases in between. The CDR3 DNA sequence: TGTGCCAGCAGTTTAAAATTTTTGGACAATGAAGCTTTCTTT. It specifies CASSLKFLDNEAFF.

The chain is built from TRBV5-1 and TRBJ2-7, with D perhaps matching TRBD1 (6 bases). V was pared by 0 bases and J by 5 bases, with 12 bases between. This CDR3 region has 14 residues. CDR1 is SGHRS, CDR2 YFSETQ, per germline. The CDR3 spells CASSLEQGRDEQYF. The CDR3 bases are TGCGCCAGCAGCTTGGAACAGGGAAGGGACGAGCAGTACTTC.

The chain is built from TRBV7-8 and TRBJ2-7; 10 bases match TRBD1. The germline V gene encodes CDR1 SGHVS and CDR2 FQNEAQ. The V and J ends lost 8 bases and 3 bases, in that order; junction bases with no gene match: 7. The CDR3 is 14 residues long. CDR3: CASAAGTGDYEQYF. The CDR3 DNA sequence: TGTGCCAGCGCAGCAGGGACAGGGGACTACGAGCAGTACTTC.

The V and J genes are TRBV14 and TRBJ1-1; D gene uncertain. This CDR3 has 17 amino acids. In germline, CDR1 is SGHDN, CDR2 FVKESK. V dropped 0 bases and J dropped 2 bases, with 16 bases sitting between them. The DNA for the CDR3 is TGTGCCAGCAGCCAAGATCACCGATTAACGGTTAACACTGAAGCTTTCTTT. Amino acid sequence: CASSQDHRLTVNTEAFF.

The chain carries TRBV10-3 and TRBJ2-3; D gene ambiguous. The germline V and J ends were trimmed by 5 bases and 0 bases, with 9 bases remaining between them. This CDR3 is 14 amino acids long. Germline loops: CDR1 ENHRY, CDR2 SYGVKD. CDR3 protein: CAISKDKSTDTQYF. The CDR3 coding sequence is TGTGCCATCAGTAAAGACAAGAGCACAGATACGCAGTATTTT.

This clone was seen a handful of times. The CDR3 reads CASSLNKRGTLNEQFF. The CDR3 region has the DNA TGTGCCAGCAGCTTAAACAAGCGGGGGACACTCAATGAGCAGTTCTTC. The chain links TRBV7-3 to TRBJ2-1; TRBD2 matches at 8 bases. The CDR3 covers 16 residues. The germline CDR1 and CDR2 sequences are SGHTA and FQGTGA. The junction had 8 bases not matched to a gene; V was cut back by 1 base and J by 6 bases.

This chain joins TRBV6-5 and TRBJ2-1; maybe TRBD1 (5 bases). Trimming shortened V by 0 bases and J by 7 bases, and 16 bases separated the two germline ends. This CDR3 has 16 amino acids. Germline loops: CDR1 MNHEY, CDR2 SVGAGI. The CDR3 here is CASSYSNRQGGNEQFF. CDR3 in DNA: TGTGCCAGCAGTTACTCGAATAGGCAGGGTGGGAATGAGCAGTTCTTC.

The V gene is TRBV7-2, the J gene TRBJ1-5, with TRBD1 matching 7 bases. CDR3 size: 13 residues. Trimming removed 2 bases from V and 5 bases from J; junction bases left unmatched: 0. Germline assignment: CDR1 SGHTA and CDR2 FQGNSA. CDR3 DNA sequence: TGTGCCAGCAGCTTACAGGGGGATCAGCCCCAGCATTTT. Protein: CASSLQGDQPQHF.

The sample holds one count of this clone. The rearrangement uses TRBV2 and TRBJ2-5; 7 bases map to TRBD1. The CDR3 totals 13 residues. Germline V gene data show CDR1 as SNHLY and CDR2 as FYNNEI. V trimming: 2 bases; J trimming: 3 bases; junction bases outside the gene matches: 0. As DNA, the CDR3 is TGTGCCAGCAGTGAACAGGGGGAAGAGACCCAGTACTTC. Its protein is CASSEQGEETQYF.

The chain's CDR3 is CASALAGDEQFF. The CDR3, as DNA: TGTGCCAGCGCCCTAGCGGGCGATGAGCAGTTCTTC. The chain uses TRBV6-5 and TRBJ2-1; 8 positions match TRBD2. V trimming: 8 bases; J trimming: 8 bases; junction bases outside the gene matches: 5. Germline V gene data show CDR1 as MNHEY and CDR2 as SVGAGI. The CDR3 extends over 12 amino acids.

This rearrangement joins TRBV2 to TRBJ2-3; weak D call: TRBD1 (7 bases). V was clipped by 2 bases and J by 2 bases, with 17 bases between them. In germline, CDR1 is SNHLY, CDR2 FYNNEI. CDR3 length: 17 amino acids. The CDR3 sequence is CASSESAGTAFTDTQYF. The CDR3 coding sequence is TGTGCCAGCAGTGAATCGGCGGGGACAGCCTTCACAGATACGCAGTATTTT. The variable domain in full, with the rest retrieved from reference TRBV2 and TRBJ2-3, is EPEVTQTPSHQVTQMGQEVILRCVPISNHLYFYWYRQILGQKVEFLVSFYNNEISEKSEIFDDQFSVERPDGSNFTLKIRSTKLEDSAMYFCASSESAGTAFTDTQYFGPGTRLTVL.

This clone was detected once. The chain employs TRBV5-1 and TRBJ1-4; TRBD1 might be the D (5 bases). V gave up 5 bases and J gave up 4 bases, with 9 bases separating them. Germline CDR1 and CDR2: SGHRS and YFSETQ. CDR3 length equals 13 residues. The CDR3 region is CASRTVINEKLFF. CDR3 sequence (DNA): TGCGCCAGCAGGACAGTCATTAATGAAAAACTGTTTTTT.

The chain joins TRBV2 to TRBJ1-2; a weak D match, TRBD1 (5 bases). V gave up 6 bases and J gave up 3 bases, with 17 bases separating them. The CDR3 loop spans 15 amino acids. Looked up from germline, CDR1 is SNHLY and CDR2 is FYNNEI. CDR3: CASSPSGGRDYGYTF. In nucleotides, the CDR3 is TGTGCCAGCAGCCCCTCGGGGGGTCGGGACTATGGCTACACCTTC.

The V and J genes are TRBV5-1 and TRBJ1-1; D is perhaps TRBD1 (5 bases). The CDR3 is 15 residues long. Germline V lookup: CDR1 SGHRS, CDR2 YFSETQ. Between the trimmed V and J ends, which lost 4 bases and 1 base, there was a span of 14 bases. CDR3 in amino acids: CASSPMGGQNTEAFF. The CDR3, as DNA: TGCGCCAGCAGCCCGATGGGTGGACAGAACACTGAAGCTTTCTTT.

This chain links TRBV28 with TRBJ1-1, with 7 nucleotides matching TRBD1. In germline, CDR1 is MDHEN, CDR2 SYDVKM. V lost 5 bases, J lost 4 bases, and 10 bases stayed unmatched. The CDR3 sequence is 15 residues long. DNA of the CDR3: TGTGCCAGCAGTCCCGAACAGGGGCGAAGCACTGAAGCTTTCTTT. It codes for CASSPEQGRSTEAFF. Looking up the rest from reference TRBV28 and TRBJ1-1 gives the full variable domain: DVKVTQSSRYLVKRTGEKVFLECVQDMDHENMFWYRQDPGLGLRLIYFSYDVKMKEKGDIPEGYSVSREKKERFSLILESASTNQTSMYLCASSPEQGRSTEAFFGQGTRLTVV.

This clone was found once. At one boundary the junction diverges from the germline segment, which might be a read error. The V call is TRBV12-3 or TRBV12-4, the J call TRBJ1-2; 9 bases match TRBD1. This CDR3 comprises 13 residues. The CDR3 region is CASSFLGQGLGAF. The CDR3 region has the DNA TGTGCCAGCAGTTTCCTCGGACAGGGGTTAGGCGCCTTC.

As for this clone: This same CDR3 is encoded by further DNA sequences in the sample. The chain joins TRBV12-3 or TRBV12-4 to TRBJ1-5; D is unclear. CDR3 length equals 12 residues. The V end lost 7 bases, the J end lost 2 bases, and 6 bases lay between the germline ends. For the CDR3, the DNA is TGTGCCAGCACCCGGGGCAATCAGCCCCAGCATTTT. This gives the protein CASTRGNQPQHF.

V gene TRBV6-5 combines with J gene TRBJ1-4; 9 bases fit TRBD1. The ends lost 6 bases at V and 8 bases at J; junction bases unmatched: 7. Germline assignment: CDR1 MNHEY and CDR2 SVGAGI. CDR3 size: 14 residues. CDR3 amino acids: CASSRTGEREKLFF. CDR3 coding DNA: TGTGCCAGCAGCAGGACAGGGGAACGCGAAAAACTGTTTTTT.

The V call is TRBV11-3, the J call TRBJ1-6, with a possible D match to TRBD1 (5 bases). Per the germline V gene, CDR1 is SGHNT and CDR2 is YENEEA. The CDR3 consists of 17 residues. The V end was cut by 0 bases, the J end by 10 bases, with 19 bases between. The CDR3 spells CASSLDLLGYRGSPLHF. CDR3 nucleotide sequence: TGTGCCAGCAGCTTAGATCTACTTGGTTATCGGGGGTCACCCCTCCACTTT.

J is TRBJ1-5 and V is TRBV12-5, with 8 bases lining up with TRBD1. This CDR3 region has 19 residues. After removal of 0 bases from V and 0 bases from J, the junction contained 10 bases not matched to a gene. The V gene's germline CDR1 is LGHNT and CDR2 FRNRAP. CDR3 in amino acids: CASGLVMDRETLSNQPQHF. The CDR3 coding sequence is TGTGCTAGTGGTTTGGTTATGGACAGGGAGACACTTAGCAATCAGCCCCAGCATTTT.

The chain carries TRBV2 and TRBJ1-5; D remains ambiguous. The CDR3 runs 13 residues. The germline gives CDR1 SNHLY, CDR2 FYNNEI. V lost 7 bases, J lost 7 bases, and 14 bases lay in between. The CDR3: CASTATSGQPQHF. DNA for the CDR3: TGTGCCAGCACGGCAACCTCGGGGCAGCCCCAGCATTTT.

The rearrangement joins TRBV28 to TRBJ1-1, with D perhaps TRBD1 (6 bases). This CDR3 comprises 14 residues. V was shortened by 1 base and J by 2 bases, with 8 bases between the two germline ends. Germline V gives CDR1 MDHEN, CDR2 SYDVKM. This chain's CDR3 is CASSLFRGNTEAFF. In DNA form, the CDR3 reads TGTGCCAGCAGTTTATTCAGGGGAAACACTGAAGCTTTCTTT.